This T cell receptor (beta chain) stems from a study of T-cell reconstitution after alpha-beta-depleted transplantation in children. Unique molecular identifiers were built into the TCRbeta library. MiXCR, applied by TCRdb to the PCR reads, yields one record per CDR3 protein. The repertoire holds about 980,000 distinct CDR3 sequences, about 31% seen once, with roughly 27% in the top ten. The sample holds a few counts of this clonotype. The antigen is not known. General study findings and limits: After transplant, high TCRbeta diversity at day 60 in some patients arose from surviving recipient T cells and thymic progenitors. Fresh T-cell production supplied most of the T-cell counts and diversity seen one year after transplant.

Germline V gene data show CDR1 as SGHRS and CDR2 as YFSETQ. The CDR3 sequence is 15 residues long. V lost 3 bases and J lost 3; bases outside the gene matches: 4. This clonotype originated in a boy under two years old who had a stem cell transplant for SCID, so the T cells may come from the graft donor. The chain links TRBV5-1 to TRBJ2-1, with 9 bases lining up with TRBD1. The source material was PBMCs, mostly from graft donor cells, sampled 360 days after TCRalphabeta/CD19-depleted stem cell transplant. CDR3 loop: CASSSGQGYYNEQFF. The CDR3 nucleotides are TGCGCCAGCAGCTCGGGACAGGGATACTACAATGAGCAGTTCTTC.